This T cell receptor beta chain derives from a study of CD4+ T cells in melanoma. This clone was detected a few times. Repertoires were generated with immunoSEQ multiplex PCR, while TCRdb's copy carries only in-frame clones and drops some. The data contain over 10,000 clones, 60% to 85% of them singletons. Germline lookup yields CDR1 GTSNPN and CDR2 SVGIG (reference sequence). J lost 10 bases, V lost 4 bases, and 13 bases had no gene match. There are 14 residues in the CDR3. Specimen: cells from a culture (not recorded whether cultured in vitro). The source is a human donor with melanoma. The chain recombines TRBV30 with TRBJ1-5; 7 bases align to TRBD1. The CDR3 DNA sequence: TGTGCCTGGAAGACCGCAGGGGGGATCAGCCCCCAGCATTTT. Protein sequence: CAWKTAGGISPQHF.